A single sample is the source of the 8 T cell receptor beta chains below, sequenced in a study of T cells in localized non-small cell lung cancer. Sequencing was performed with immunoSEQ multiplex PCR; in TCRdb, only in-frame clones are kept and a portion is missing. This repertoire shows 20,000 to 30,000 clones, around 90% found once; its top ten account for roughly 15%. The sample was peripheral blood, taken before any cancer treatment. These receptors all come from a man aged 40-75 years with stage III squamous cell lung carcinoma.

This clone showed up just once. The rearrangement joins TRBV30 to TRBJ1-2, with D possibly being TRBD1 (6 bases). Trimming took 1 base from V and 7 from J, leaving 22 bases between them. The length of the CDR3 is 16 residues. From germline, CDR1 is GTSNPN and CDR2 SVGIG (reference sequence). CDR3 loop: CAWSAITRQARGGYTF. The CDR3 bases are TGTGCCTGGAGTGCAATAACCCGACAGGCAAGGGGTGGCTACACCTTC.

This chain uses TRBV28 with TRBJ2-7, with TRBD2 matching over 9 bases. CDR3 size: 13 residues. Germline V gives CDR1 MDHEN, CDR2 SYDVKM. With 7 bases clipped from V and 3 bases from J, the junction kept 4 bases outside the gene matches. The CDR3 bases are TGTGCCAGCAACTTAGCGGGAGTCTACGAGCAGTACTTC. Amino acids: CASNLAGVYEQYF.

The genes are TRBV5-1 and TRBJ1-2; D not resolved. V was pared by 6 bases and J by 5 bases, with 17 bases between. Germline V gene data show CDR1 as SGHRS and CDR2 as YFSETQ. This CDR3 is built from 14 residues. CDR3 nucleotides: TGCGCCAGCACCCCCGACGGGGTGAGGTATGGCTACACCTTC. Its protein product is CASTPDGVRYGYTF.

The rearrangement joins TRBV9 to TRBJ1-1; D is possibly TRBD1 (5 bases). Trimming took 2 bases from V and 2 from J, leaving 10 bases between them. The length of the CDR3 is 14 residues. Looked up from germline, CDR1 is SGDLS and CDR2 is YYNGEE. DNA for the CDR3: TGTGCCAGCAGCGTGACAGACCTAAACACTGAAGCTTTCTTT. Protein product: CASSVTDLNTEAFF.

The V gene is TRBV4-3, the J gene TRBJ1-4; possible D gene TRBD1, 5 bases. CDR3 size: 14 residues. Germline lookup yields CDR1 LGHNA and CDR2 YSLEER. In nucleotides, the CDR3 is TGCGTCTCAAGCCATAGCAGGGATAATGAAAAACTGTTTTTT. The encoded protein is CVSSHSRDNEKLFF.

This clone came up a few times. V gene TRBV7-3 combines with J gene TRBJ1-2; D is undetermined. The germline CDR1 and CDR2 sequences are SGHTA and FQGTGA. The V end was cut by 6 bases, the J end by 8 bases, with 16 bases between. The CDR3 runs 13 residues. The CDR3 DNA follows: TGTGCCAGCAGTTCGGACCCAGGCGGGGGCTACACCTTC. Amino acid sequence: CASSSDPGGGYTF.

The chain has TRBV28 and TRBJ2-1; 13 nucleotides align to TRBD2. From germline, CDR1 is MDHEN and CDR2 SYDVKM. CDR3 size: 14 residues. With 6 bases clipped from V and 14 bases from J, the junction kept 10 bases outside the gene matches. This CDR3 reads CASSRGLAGVREFF. Written as DNA, the CDR3 is TGTGCCAGCAGCCGAGGACTAGCGGGAGTTAGGGAGTTCTTC. Full variable domain (rest looked up from reference TRBV28 and TRBJ2-1): DVKVTQSSRYLVKRTGEKVFLECVQDMDHENMFWYRQDPGLGLRLIYFSYDVKMKEKGDIPEGYSVSREKKERFSLILESASTNQTSMYLCASSRGLAGVREFFGPGTRLTVL.

The CDR3 region is CASSWWGQGASETQYF. The DNA for the CDR3 is TGCGCCAGCAGTTGGTGGGGACAGGGGGCCTCGGAGACCCAGTACTTC. The V and J genes are TRBV5-1 and TRBJ2-5; 12 bases match TRBD1. V lost 5 bases, J lost 5 bases, and 10 bases stayed unmatched. The CDR3 runs 16 residues. CDR1 SGHRS and CDR2 YFSETQ come from the germline V gene.